This entry lists 22 T cell receptor beta chains sequenced from one sample in a study of blood T cell repertoires in COVID-19. Generated by immunoSEQ multiplex PCR, the TCRdb table keeps only in-frame clones and is missing some. The table includes roughly 240,000 clones, roughly 85% detected once. What was sequenced was PBMCs or T cells enriched from blood (not recorded which). These TCRs come from a woman aged 50 to 60 with acute COVID-19.

The chain uses TRBV21-1 and TRBJ1-3. TRBV21-1 is a documented pseudogene. This CDR3 has 15 amino acids. The CDR3, as DNA: TGTGCCAGCAGCAAAGATTCGTCCTCTGGAAACACCATATATTTT. It is translated as CASSKDSSSGNTIYF.

The chain couples TRBV9 to TRBJ2-1; D is unclear. Trimming cost V 0 bases and J 0 bases, with 16 bases left between them. In germline, CDR1 is SGDLS, CDR2 YYNGEE. The CDR3 runs to 18 residues. This chain's CDR3 is CASSVGVQRRSSYNEQFF. For the CDR3, the DNA is TGTGCCAGCAGCGTAGGTGTCCAGCGACGGAGCTCCTACAATGAGCAGTTCTTC.

The chain carries TRBV7-9 and TRBJ1-6, with 9 positions matching TRBD1. The trim removed 6 bases at V and 5 bases at J, leaving 8 bases unmatched. Looked up from germline, CDR1 is SEHNR and CDR2 is FQNEAQ (reference sequence). CDR3 length equals 16 residues. CDR3 in amino acids: CASRPPGQGNNSPLHF. In DNA, the CDR3 is TGTGCCAGCAGGCCTCCCGGACAGGGGAATAATTCACCCCTCCACTTT.

The V call is TRBV2, the J call TRBJ1-3, with D uncertain. Germline V gene sequence: CDR1 SNHLY, CDR2 FYNNEI. Trimming pared 1 base from V and 4 bases from J, leaving 11 bases between. There are 15 residues in the CDR3. CDR3 sequence reads: CASSEVEAVGNTIYF. CDR3 DNA sequence: TGTGCCAGCAGTGAAGTTGAAGCCGTCGGAAACACCATATATTTT.

This clone came up once. The J gene is TRBJ1-2, the V gene TRBV19; 7 nucleotides align to TRBD1. The CDR3 runs to 13 residues. V trimming: 6 bases; J trimming: 3 bases; junction bases outside the gene matches: 4. Germline CDR1 and CDR2: LNHDA and SQIVND (reference sequence). The CDR3 region is CASRTDRDYGYTF. In nucleotides, the CDR3 is TGTGCCAGTAGGACCGACAGGGACTATGGCTACACCTTC.

The chain uses TRBV2 and TRBJ1-2; 8 nucleotides agree with TRBD1. CDR3 length: 15 residues. The germline CDR1 and CDR2 sequences are SNHLY and FYNNEI. The trim removed 4 bases at V and 8 bases at J, leaving 12 bases unmatched. This chain's CDR3 is CASSGDRGSFGGYTF. CDR3 bases: TGTGCCAGCAGTGGAGACAGGGGATCCTTTGGAGGCTACACCTTC.

The chain joins TRBV5-4 to TRBJ1-3; 7 bases fit TRBD1. The CDR3 sequence is 15 residues long. V gave up 3 bases and J gave up 9 bases; unmatched junction bases: 12. Germline assignment: CDR1 SGHNT and CDR2 YYREEE (reference sequence). For the CDR3, the DNA is TGTGCCAGCAGCTCACCCGGACAGGCCGGGGGCACCATATATTTT. Encoded protein: CASSSPGQAGGTIYF.

This clone was detected only a few times. This chain connects TRBV29-1 to TRBJ2-1; 8 bases fit TRBD2. CDR1 and CDR2 (germline): SQVTM, ANQGSEA. The V and J ends lost 1 base and 8 bases, in that order; junction bases with no gene match: 10. The CDR3 contains 15 residues. The CDR3 here is CSVEGASGGTDEQFF. CDR3 nucleotide sequence: TGCAGCGTTGAAGGGGCCAGCGGGGGAACCGATGAGCAGTTCTTC.

This rearrangement joins TRBV6-6 to TRBJ1-6; the D is unclear. CDR3 length: 15 residues. Per the germline V gene, CDR1 is MNHNY and CDR2 is SVGAGI (reference sequence). The V end lost 5 bases, the J end lost 7 bases, and 15 bases lay between the germline ends. CDR3 region: CASSKVSGKNSPLHF. CDR3 DNA sequence: TGTGCCAGCAGTAAAGTCTCGGGAAAGAATTCACCCCTCCACTTT.

The gene calls are TRBV14 and TRBJ1-2; D not resolved. Germline loops: CDR1 SGHDN, CDR2 FVKESK. V was shortened by 1 base and J by 3 bases, with 9 bases between the two germline ends. The CDR3 contains 14 residues. In DNA, the CDR3 is TGTGCCAGCAGCCAAGTAAACACATACTATGGCTACACCTTC. This translates into CASSQVNTYYGYTF.

The chain joins TRBV29-1 to TRBJ1-3; possible D gene TRBD1, 6 bases. V lost 6 bases and J 4 bases, leaving 16 bases between the germline ends. Germline lookup yields CDR1 SQVTM and CDR2 ANQGSEA. The CDR3 runs 14 residues. The CDR3 reads CSVLTGFDGNTIYF. As DNA, the CDR3 is TGCAGCGTGTTAACAGGGTTTGACGGAAACACCATATATTTT.

The chain couples TRBV6-5 to TRBJ1-1, with a weak D call TRBD1 (5 bases). This CDR3 has 15 residues. In germline, CDR1 is MNHEY, CDR2 SVGAGI. Trimming shortened V by 0 bases and J by 0 bases, and 8 bases separated the two germline ends. The CDR3 sequence is CASSYSGAMNTEAFF. CDR3 DNA sequence: TGTGCCAGCAGTTACTCTGGGGCCATGAACACTGAAGCTTTCTTT.

J is TRBJ1-5 and V is TRBV7-9; maybe TRBD1 (6 bases). This CDR3 comprises 15 residues. The V gene's germline CDR1 is SEHNR and CDR2 FQNEAQ (reference sequence). Deletions cut 5 bases from V and 3 bases from J, with 14 bases between. The chain's CDR3 is CASSPGELVNQPQHF. The CDR3 region has the DNA TGTGCCAGCAGCCCAGGGGAGTTGGTCAATCAGCCCCAGCATTTT.

This clone appeared once. The V gene is TRBV4-3, the J gene TRBJ1-2; possible D gene TRBD1, 6 bases. This CDR3 has 16 amino acids. Trimming pared 3 bases from V and 1 base from J, leaving 15 bases between. Per germline, CDR1 LGHNA and CDR2 YSLEER. Written as DNA, the CDR3 is TGCGCCAGCAGCCAGTCCGGGACAACAAATAACTATGGCTACACCTTC. The encoded protein is CASSQSGTTNNYGYTF.

The chain couples TRBV10-1 to TRBJ1-2; 7 nucleotides line up with TRBD1. The CDR3 has 14 residues. Germline lookup yields CDR1 WNHNN and CDR2 SYGVQD (reference sequence). V dropped 6 bases and J dropped 4; count of bases not matched to a gene: 8. This CDR3 is CASRLPGQTYGYTF. In DNA form, the CDR3 reads TGCGCCAGCAGATTACCGGGACAGACCTATGGCTACACCTTC.

CDR3: CAWRGQAFYGYTF. The CDR3 DNA follows: TGTGCCTGGCGGGGACAGGCCTTCTATGGCTACACCTTC. J is TRBJ1-2 and V is TRBV30; 8 bases line up with TRBD1. CDR3 size: 13 residues. Germline CDR1 reads GTSNPN; CDR2 reads SVGIG (reference sequence). J gave up 4 bases and V 5 bases, and 6 bases lay outside the gene matches.

The chain is built from TRBV27 and TRBJ1-2, with 7 nucleotides matching TRBD1. Losses at the gene ends were 6 bases for V and 8 bases for J; bases not matched to a gene: 12. The V gene's germline CDR1 is MNHEY and CDR2 SMNVEV (reference sequence). The CDR3 is 14 amino acids. In DNA form, the CDR3 reads TGTGCCAGCAGCTTTGAAGGGGGCTTGGGAGGCTACACCTTC. Its translation is CASSFEGGLGGYTF.

This rearrangement joins TRBV7-2 to TRBJ1-3; TRBD1 might be the D (5 bases). CDR1 is SGHTA and CDR2 is FQGNSA in the germline V gene. Trimming took off 2 bases at V and 2 bases at J, with 7 bases between the two ends. The CDR3 has 14 amino acids. The CDR3 sequence is CASSLSGAGNTIYF. CDR3 bases: TGTGCCAGCAGCTTATCGGGGGCTGGAAACACCATATATTTT.

The count of this clone is one. CDR3 loop: CASSQGGWRGVTRAFF. CDR3 DNA sequence: TGTGCCAGCAGCCAGGGGGGTTGGAGGGGCGTTACCAGAGCTTTCTTT. V is TRBV14 and J is TRBJ1-1, with D possibly being TRBD1 (5 bases). V shed 3 bases and J shed 10 bases, with 24 bases lying between them. CDR1 is SGHDN, CDR2 FVKESK, per germline. The CDR3 is 16 amino acids. Combining the CDR3 with reference TRBV14 and TRBJ1-1 gives the whole variable domain EAGVTQFPSHSVIEKGQTVTLRCDPISGHDNLYWYRRVMGKEIKFLLHFVKESKQDESGMPNNRFLAERTGGTYSTLKVQPAELEDSGVYFCASSQGGWRGVTRAFFGQGTRLTVV.

The chain uses TRBV5-1 and TRBJ1-1, with 9 bases identical to TRBD1. The germline gives CDR1 SGHRS, CDR2 YFSETQ. CDR3 size: 14 residues. The trim removed 3 bases at V and 10 bases at J, leaving 10 bases unmatched. The CDR3 DNA reads TGCGCCAGCAGCTCGGACAGGGGCTGGTTCGGAGCTTTCTTT. As protein: CASSSDRGWFGAFF.

This clone was seen once. The genes are TRBV6-2 or TRBV6-3 and TRBJ1-2; D ambiguous. The germline gives CDR1 MNHEY, CDR2 SVGEGT. The CDR3 totals 13 residues. V gave up 5 bases and J gave up 3 bases, with 10 bases separating them. The CDR3 coding sequence is TGTGCCAGCAGTCCCGCGAGGGACTATGGCTACACCTTC. This encodes CASSPARDYGYTF.

As to this clone: The junction departs from germline at one end; a sequencing error may be responsible. This chain uses TRBV2 with TRBJ1-6; weak D call: TRBD1 (5 bases). Germline CDR1 is SNHLY and CDR2 is FYNNEI. This CDR3 has 15 amino acids. The CDR3 DNA reads TGCGCGAACGGGGGAGGGAACACATATAATTCACCCCTCCACTTT. Protein sequence: CANGGGNTYNSPLHF.